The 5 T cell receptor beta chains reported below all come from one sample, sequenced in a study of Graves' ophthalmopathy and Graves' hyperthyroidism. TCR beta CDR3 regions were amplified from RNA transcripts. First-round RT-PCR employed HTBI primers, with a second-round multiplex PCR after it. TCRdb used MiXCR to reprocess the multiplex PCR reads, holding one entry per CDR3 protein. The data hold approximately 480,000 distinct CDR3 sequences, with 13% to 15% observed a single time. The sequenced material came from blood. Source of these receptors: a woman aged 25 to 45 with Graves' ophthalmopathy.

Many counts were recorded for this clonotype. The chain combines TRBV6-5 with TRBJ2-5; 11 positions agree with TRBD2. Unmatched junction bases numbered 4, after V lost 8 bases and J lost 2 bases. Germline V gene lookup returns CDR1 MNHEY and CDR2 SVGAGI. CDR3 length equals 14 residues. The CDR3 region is CASGGTSGQETQYF. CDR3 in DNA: TGTGCCAGCGGGGGGACTAGCGGACAAGAGACCCAGTACTTC.

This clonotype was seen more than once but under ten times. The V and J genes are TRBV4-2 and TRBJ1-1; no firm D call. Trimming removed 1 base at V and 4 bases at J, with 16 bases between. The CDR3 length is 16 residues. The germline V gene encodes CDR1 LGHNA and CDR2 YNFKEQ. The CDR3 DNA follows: TGTGCCAGCAGCCAAGTTATCGAGAAGGCGGTCACTGAAGCTTTCTTT. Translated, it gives CASSQVIEKAVTEAFF.

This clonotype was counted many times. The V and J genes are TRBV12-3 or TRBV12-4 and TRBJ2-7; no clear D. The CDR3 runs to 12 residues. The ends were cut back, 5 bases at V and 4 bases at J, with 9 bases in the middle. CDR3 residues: CASSDQDYEQYF. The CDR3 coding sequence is TGTGCCAGCAGTGACCAGGATTACGAGCAGTACTTC.

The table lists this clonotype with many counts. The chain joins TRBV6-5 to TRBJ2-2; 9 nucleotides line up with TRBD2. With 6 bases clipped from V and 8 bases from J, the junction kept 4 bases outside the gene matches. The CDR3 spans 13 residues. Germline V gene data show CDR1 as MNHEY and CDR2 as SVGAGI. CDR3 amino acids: CASSRGGAGELFF. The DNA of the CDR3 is TGTGCCAGCAGCCGCGGGGGGGCGGGGGAGCTGTTTTTT.

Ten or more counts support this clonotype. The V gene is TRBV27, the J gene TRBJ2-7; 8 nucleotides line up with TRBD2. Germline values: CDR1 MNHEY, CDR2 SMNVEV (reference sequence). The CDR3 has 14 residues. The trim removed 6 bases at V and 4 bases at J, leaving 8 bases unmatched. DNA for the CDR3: TGTGCCAGCAGCCGTAGCGGGGCGGATTACGAGCAGTACTTC. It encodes CASSRSGADYEQYF.